This T cell receptor beta chain was captured in a study of regulatory T cells in long-lasting Graves disease. Looking at the study overall: Persistent cases were those of Graves' disease that involved over 5 years of antithyroid drugs with positive TSH receptor antibodies. Broader study findings: Gene preferences differed: TRBV28, TRBJ1-2, TRBJ2-5 in persistent cases.

Time point defined: persistent/refractory GD, antithyroid drugs over 5 years with positive TRAb. Scientists built the TCR library using RNA that was extracted from PBMCs. From each patient, roughly 10 milliliters of peripheral blood was drawn and collected into an EDTA anticoagulant tube. V lost 6 bases, J lost 10 bases, and 15 bases lay in between. In germline, CDR1 is MNHNS, CDR2 SASEGT. The CDR3 extends over 13 amino acids. The authors built TCR beta libraries using iRepertoire HTBI primers and Arm-PCR of CDR3 regions. Original analysis: Sequenced samples collectively carried about 62 TRBV and approximately 15 TRBJ segments. One entry per CDR3 protein, called by TCRdb with MiXCR from the multiplex PCR reads. These V and J calls originate from TCRdb's pipeline instead of the authors' own analysis. The sample lists around 430,000 distinct CDR3 sequences, approximately 23% occurring once. This clonotype was recorded many times. The antigen remains undetermined.

The specimen was peripheral blood mononuclear cells (PBMCs), collected when the disease was refractory, from a patient treated with antithyroid drugs. This receptor was taken from a female donor with Graves disease. The genes are TRBV6-1 and TRBJ2-2; possible D gene TRBD2, 7 bases. The CDR3 coding sequence is TGTGCCAGCAGACCGGCGGGGGCGGAGGAGCTGTTTTTT. Translating it yields CASRPAGAEELFF.